This T cell receptor (beta chain) was sequenced for a study of neurological immune-mediated disorders. Study-wide findings and caveats: Among 34 multiple sclerosis patients, phylogenetic grouping put the repertoires of 18 into a single related-CDR3 cluster, a possible signature.

This clonotype was seen many times. Its antigen is still unknown. TCRdb re-called the 5' RACE reads with MiXCR, one entry per CDR3 protein. The table records under 70,000 distinct CDR3 sequences, around 5.2% of them present only once. The CDR3 totals 17 residues. CDR1 and CDR2 from the germline V gene are SGHTA and FQGNSA. V was pared by 4 bases and J by 4 bases, with 4 bases of the junction left unmatched. Input material: PBMCs. The rearrangement joins TRBV7-2 to TRBJ2-2; 15 bases match TRBD2. The source of this sequence is a woman younger than 45 with multiple sclerosis. The CDR3 spells CASSSGLAGGTTGELFF. The CDR3 DNA reads TGTGCCAGCAGCTCGGGACTAGCGGGGGGTACCACCGGGGAGCTGTTTTTT.